One T cell receptor beta chain is described in this entry. Germline V gene data show CDR1 as DFQATT and CDR2 as SNEGSKA (reference sequence). Trimming removed 2 bases from V and 3 bases from J, with 10 bases in between. The CDR3 is 14 residues long. The data stem from a study of spatial heterogeneity in lung cancer. At the level of the study: Alpha-chain sequences were detected in numbers that were consistently lower than beta-chain sequences. Raw reads contained each unique TCR and UMI combination more than ten times on average.

Time point reported: sample taken at primary tumor resection. Tumor, nontumor lung or frozen PBMC supplied whole RNA that was sequenced unsorted. The donor group consisted of around 70 patients who had untreated, early-stage non-small cell lung cancer. MiXCR, applied by TCRdb to the 5' RACE reads, yields one record per CDR3 protein. Of around 2,900 distinct CDR3 sequences listed, 16% were seen once; the top ten hold approximately 84%. The material sequenced was PBMCs, taken at surgery. The receptor was derived from a female donor with early-stage non-small cell lung cancer. The genes are TRBV20-1 and TRBJ2-2; D is ambiguous. The CDR3 DNA sequence: TGCAGTGCTAGAATCGCATGGGACACCGGGGAGCTGTTTTTT. This gives the protein CSARIAWDTGELFF.